In its sample, the clone carrying this T cell receptor beta chain was seen once. Its antigen is still unknown. The CDR3 is made up of 15 amino acids. Trimming took 4 bases from V and 3 from J; bases not matched to a gene: 7. CDR1 LNHDA and CDR2 SQIVND come from the germline V gene (reference sequence). These data are taken from a study of cytotoxic CD8 clonotypes in ibrutinib-treated CLL. The table came from immunoSEQ multiplex PCR; TCRdb's copy has only in-frame clones and leaves some out. The sample includes 100,000 to 150,000 clones, approximately 83% of them seen just once. General study points: Against age-matched healthy donors, baseline clonality ran higher and tracked circulating CD8+ T-cell counts.

The material sequenced was PBMCs, taken after 24 months of ibrutinib treatment. The V and J genes are TRBV19 and TRBJ2-7, with 9 bases fitting TRBD1. This clonotype originated in a human donor with chronic lymphocytic leukemia. For the CDR3, the DNA is TGTGCCAGTAGTAAAGGGACAGGGAGTAGCTACGAGCAGTACTTC. This codes for CASSKGTGSSYEQYF.